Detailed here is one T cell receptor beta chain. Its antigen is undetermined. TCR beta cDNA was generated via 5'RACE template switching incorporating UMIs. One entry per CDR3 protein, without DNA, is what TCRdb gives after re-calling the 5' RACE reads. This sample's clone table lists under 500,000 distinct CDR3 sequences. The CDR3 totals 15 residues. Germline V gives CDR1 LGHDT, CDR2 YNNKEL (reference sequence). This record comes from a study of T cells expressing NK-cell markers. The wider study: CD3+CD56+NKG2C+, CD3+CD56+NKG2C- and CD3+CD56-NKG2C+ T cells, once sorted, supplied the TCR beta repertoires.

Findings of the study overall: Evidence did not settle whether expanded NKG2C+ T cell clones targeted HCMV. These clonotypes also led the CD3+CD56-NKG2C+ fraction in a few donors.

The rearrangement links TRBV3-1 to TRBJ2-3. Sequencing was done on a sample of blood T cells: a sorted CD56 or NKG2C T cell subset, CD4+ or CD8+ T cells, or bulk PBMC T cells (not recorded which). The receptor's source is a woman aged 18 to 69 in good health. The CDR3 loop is CASSQGDSGTDTQYF.